The 17 T cell receptor beta chains below were found in one sample sequenced in a study of cytomegalovirus exposure and HLA in healthy donors. The repertoire was sequenced with immunoSEQ multiplex PCR; TCRdb's copy has only in-frame clones and lacks some. Here the sample spans around 52,000 clones, about nine tenths being singletons. The sample was PBMCs. The receptors originated from a young woman in good health and CMV-seronegative.

The gene calls are TRBV27 and TRBJ2-1; no clear D. V lost 1 base and J 9 bases, leaving 7 bases between the germline ends. Per the germline V gene, CDR1 is MNHEY and CDR2 is SMNVEV (reference sequence). CDR3 size: 12 residues. The CDR3 bases are TGTGCCAGCAGTTTATATTCGGGTGAGCAGTTCTTC. Translated: CASSLYSGEQFF.

This clone was counted a few times. The rearrangement joins TRBV4-3 to TRBJ1-3; 7 nucleotides align to TRBD1. The trim removed 4 bases at V and 4 bases at J, leaving 13 bases unmatched. Germline V lookup: CDR1 LGHNA, CDR2 YSLEER. This CDR3 comprises 17 residues. The CDR3, as DNA: TGCGCCAGCAGCCCAGGGGGTGGGGGATATATAGGAAACACCATATATTTT. Translating gives CASSPGGGGYIGNTIYF.

The rearrangement links TRBV27 to TRBJ1-2, with 9 bases matching TRBD1. This CDR3 contains 15 residues. The germline gives CDR1 MNHEY, CDR2 SMNVEV (reference sequence). With 4 bases clipped from V and 6 bases from J, the junction kept 9 bases outside the gene matches. CDR3 in amino acids: CASSYDRGSFDGYTF. The CDR3 region has the DNA TGTGCCAGCAGTTATGACAGGGGGAGTTTCGATGGCTACACCTTC.

This rearrangement joins TRBV27 to TRBJ2-7; D may be TRBD2 (5 bases). This CDR3 is built from 15 residues. V was pared by 5 bases and J by 3 bases, with 17 bases between. Germline CDR1 is MNHEY and CDR2 is SMNVEV (reference sequence). CDR3 in amino acids: CASSLAPAAGYEQYF. For the CDR3, the DNA is TGTGCCAGCAGTCTCGCCCCGGCCGCGGGCTACGAGCAGTACTTC.

This chain uses TRBV4-2 with TRBJ1-1; 7 bases are shared with TRBD1. The germline V gene has CDR1 LGHNA and CDR2 YNFKEQ. V lost 3 bases to trimming and J lost 11 bases; unmatched junction nucleotides: 12. The CDR3 consists of 14 residues. For the CDR3, the DNA is TGTGCCAGCAGCCAGGGTCTCCTCCCAGGGGGTGCTTTCTTT. Protein sequence: CASSQGLLPGGAFF.

The CDR3 is CASTLGAQGLYEQYF. The CDR3 DNA follows: TGTGCCAGCACTCTCGGGGCTCAGGGGCTCTACGAGCAGTACTTC. The rearrangement links TRBV6-5 to TRBJ2-7; TRBD1 might be the D (6 bases). The CDR3 sequence is 15 residues long. Germline values: CDR1 MNHEY, CDR2 SVGAGI. V shed 7 bases and J shed 3 bases, with 19 bases lying between them.

The chain couples TRBV27 to TRBJ2-7; D remains ambiguous. In germline, CDR1 is MNHEY, CDR2 SMNVEV (reference sequence). Deletions cut 0 bases from V and 2 bases from J, with 8 bases between. CDR3 length equals 14 residues. The CDR3 here is CASSLSGTPYEQYF. The CDR3 nucleotides read TGTGCCAGCAGTTTATCGGGCACACCCTACGAGCAGTACTTC.

The rearrangement links TRBV7-9 to TRBJ2-7; 13 bases fit TRBD2. V was pared by 6 bases and J by 5 bases, with 4 bases of the junction left unmatched. This CDR3 contains 14 residues. Germline CDR1 is SEHNR and CDR2 is FQNEAQ (reference sequence). The CDR3 region is CASRRTSGSNEQYF. The CDR3, as DNA: TGTGCCAGCAGGCGGACTAGCGGGAGCAACGAGCAGTACTTC.

The V and J genes are TRBV10-1 and TRBJ1-5; D gene uncertain. The V end lost 2 bases, the J end lost 9 bases, and 8 bases lay between the germline ends. CDR1 is WNHNN and CDR2 is SYGVQD in the germline V gene (reference sequence). This CDR3 region has 12 residues. The CDR3 DNA sequence: TGCGCCAGCAGTGAGGAGCTACGGCCCCAGCATTTT. Translating gives CASSEELRPQHF.

The chain joins TRBV6-5 to TRBJ1-2; possibly TRBD1 for D (6 bases). V lost 1 base and J 3 bases, leaving 9 bases between the germline ends. From germline, CDR1 is MNHEY and CDR2 SVGAGI. The CDR3 loop spans 14 amino acids. CDR3: CASSYWEGDYGYTF. In DNA form, the CDR3 reads TGTGCCAGCAGTTACTGGGAGGGGGACTATGGCTACACCTTC.

This clone appeared a single time. The rearrangement joins TRBV5-1 to TRBJ2-1; weak D call: TRBD1 (7 bases). Trimming removed 1 base at V and 1 base at J, with 9 bases between. Germline loops: CDR1 SGHRS, CDR2 YFSETQ. There are 15 residues in the CDR3. CDR3 amino acids: CASSLSGGSYNEQFF. As DNA, the CDR3 is TGCGCCAGCAGCTTGTCAGGGGGGTCCTACAATGAGCAGTTCTTC.

The rearrangement links TRBV18 to TRBJ1-3; a weak D match, TRBD1 (5 bases). The CDR3 is made up of 13 amino acids. V was shortened by 2 bases and J by 4 bases, with 6 bases between the two germline ends. The germline V gene has CDR1 KGHSH and CDR2 LQKENI. CDR3: CASSPAGGNTIYF. CDR3 sequence (DNA): TGTGCCAGCTCACCAGCAGGGGGAAACACCATATATTTT.

The chain carries TRBV5-5 and TRBJ1-2; a weak D match, TRBD1 (5 bases). The CDR3 is made up of 15 amino acids. V lost 0 bases and J 2 bases, leaving 11 bases between the germline ends. Per the germline V gene, CDR1 is SGHKS and CDR2 is YYEKEE (reference sequence). The CDR3 DNA is TGTGCCAGCAGCTTGGAGGGGTCGTCGAACTATGGCTACACCTTC. This sequence encodes CASSLEGSSNYGYTF. Variable domain in full (rest from reference TRBV5-5 and TRBJ1-2): DAGVTQSPTHLIKTRGQQVTLRCSPISGHKSVSWYQQVLGQGPQFIFQYYEKEERGRGNFPDRFSARQFPNYSSELNVNALLLGDSALYLCASSLEGSSNYGYTFGSGTRLTVV.

The rearrangement joins TRBV28 to TRBJ2-7; the match to TRBD2 covers 8 bases. This CDR3 comprises 14 residues. In germline, CDR1 is MDHEN, CDR2 SYDVKM. The V and J ends lost 4 bases and 7 bases, in that order; junction bases with no gene match: 9. CDR3 coding DNA: TGTGCCAGCAGTTCATCAGCGGGAGTGTGGGAGCAGTACTTC. It encodes CASSSSAGVWEQYF. Variable domain in full (rest from reference TRBV28 and TRBJ2-7): DVKVTQSSRYLVKRTGEKVFLECVQDMDHENMFWYRQDPGLGLRLIYFSYDVKMKEKGDIPEGYSVSREKKERFSLILESASTNQTSMYLCASSSSAGVWEQYFGPGTRLTVT.

The V gene is TRBV5-1, the J gene TRBJ2-3, with D possibly being TRBD1 (6 bases). Germline V gives CDR1 SGHRS, CDR2 YFSETQ. The CDR3 totals 15 residues. The V and J ends lost 9 bases and 1 base respectively, with 18 bases between them. CDR3 residues: CATPRRGGGTDTQYF. CDR3 DNA sequence: TGCGCCACCCCGCGTAGAGGGGGAGGCACAGATACGCAGTATTTT. The entire variable domain, with the rest obtained from reference TRBV5-1 and TRBJ2-3, is as follows: KAGVTQTPRYLIKTRGQQVTLSCSPISGHRSVSWYQQTPGQGLQFLFEYFSETQRNKGNFPGRFSGRQFSNSRSEMNVSTLELGDSALYLCATPRRGGGTDTQYFGPGTRLTVL.

The table lists this clone with a count of one. The chain recombines TRBV11-3 with TRBJ2-1; 8 nucleotides align to TRBD1. Trimming at V came to 4 bases and at J to 7 bases, leaving 9 bases not matched to a gene. The CDR3 has 15 residues. Per the germline V gene, CDR1 is SGHNT and CDR2 is YENEEA. CDR3 amino acids: CASSSRTGPRNEQFF. The CDR3 region has the DNA TGTGCCAGCAGCTCCCGGACAGGGCCGAGGAATGAGCAGTTCTTC.

The rearrangement links TRBV5-1 to TRBJ2-5; D may be TRBD2 (5 bases). Trimming shortened V by 1 base and J by 5 bases, and 15 bases separated the two germline ends. The germline V gene has CDR1 SGHRS and CDR2 YFSETQ. The CDR3 contains 15 residues. DNA for the CDR3: TGCGCCAGCAGCTTGAGTCGCGGTTCGGGGGAGACCCAGTACTTC. It yields the protein CASSLSRGSGETQYF.